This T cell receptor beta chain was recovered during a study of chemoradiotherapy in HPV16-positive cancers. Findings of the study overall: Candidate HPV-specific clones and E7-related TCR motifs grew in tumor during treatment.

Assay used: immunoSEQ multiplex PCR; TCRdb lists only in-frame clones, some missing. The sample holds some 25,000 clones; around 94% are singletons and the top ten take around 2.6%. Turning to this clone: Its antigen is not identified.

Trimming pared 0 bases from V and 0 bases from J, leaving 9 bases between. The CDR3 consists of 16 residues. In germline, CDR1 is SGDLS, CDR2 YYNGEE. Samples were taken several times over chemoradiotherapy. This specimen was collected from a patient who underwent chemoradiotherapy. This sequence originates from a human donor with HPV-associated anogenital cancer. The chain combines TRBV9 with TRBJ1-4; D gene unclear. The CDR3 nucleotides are TGTGCCAGCAGCGTAGCGGGGAGGGCAACTAATGAAAAACTGTTTTTT. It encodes CASSVAGRATNEKLFF. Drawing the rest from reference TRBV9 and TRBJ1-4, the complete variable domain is DSGVTQTPKHLITATGQRVTLRCSPRSGDLSVYWYQQSLDQGLQFLIQYYNGEERAKGNILERFSAQQFPDLHSELNLSSLELGDSALYFCASSVAGRATNEKLFFGSGTQLSVL.